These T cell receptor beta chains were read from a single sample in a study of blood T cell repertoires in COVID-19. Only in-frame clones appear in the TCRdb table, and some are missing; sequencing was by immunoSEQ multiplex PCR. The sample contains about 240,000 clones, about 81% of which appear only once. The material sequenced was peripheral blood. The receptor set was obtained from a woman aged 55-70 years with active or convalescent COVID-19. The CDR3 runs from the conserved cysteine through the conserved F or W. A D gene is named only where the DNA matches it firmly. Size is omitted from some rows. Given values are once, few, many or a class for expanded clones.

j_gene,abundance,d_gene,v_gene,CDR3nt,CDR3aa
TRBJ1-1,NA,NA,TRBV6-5,TGTGCCAGCCATCTCCAGGGAGGGAGCACTGAAGCTTTCTTT,CASHLQGGSTEAFF
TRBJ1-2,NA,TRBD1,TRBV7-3,TGTGCCAGCAGCCCTAATGGACAGGGACACTATGGCTACACCTTC,CASSPNGQGHYGYTF
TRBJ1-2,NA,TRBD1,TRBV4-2,TGTGCCAGCAGCCAAGATCGGGACAGCGAGGGGTATGGCTACACCTTC,CASSQDRDSEGYGYTF
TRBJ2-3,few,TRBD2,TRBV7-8,TGTGCCAGCAGCTTGTCCGGGGGGAGGACAGATACGCAGTATTTT,CASSLSGGRTDTQYF
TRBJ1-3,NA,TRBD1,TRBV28,TGTGCCAACTCCGACAGGGGGGGAAACACCATATATTTT,CANSDRGGNTIYF
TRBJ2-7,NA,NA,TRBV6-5,TGTGCCAGCAGTCGAAGTGGGGCGGGGAGCTACGAGCAGTACTTC,CASSRSGAGSYEQYF
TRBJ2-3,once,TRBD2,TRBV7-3,TGTGCCAGCAGCGCGCAGGAAGCCGGGGGGGTAACGCAGTATTTT,CASSAQEAGGVTQYF
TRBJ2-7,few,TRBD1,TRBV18,TGTGCCAGCTCCCCCGGGACAGGCTCCTACGAGCAGTACTTC,CASSPGTGSYEQYF
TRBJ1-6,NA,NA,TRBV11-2,TGTGCCAGCACCCCTAACCCCCAACCGAATTCACCCCTCCACTTT,CASTPNPQPNSPLHF
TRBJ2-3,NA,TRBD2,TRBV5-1,TGCGCCAGCAGCTGGGAGGGTTTTGGGGCAGATACGCAGTATTTT,CASSWEGFGADTQYF
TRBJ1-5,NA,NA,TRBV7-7,TGTGCCAGCAGCACCCTTCCAGGCGAATATAGCAATCAGCCCCAGCATTTT,CASSTLPGEYSNQPQHF
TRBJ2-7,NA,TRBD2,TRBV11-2,TGTGCCAGCAGCTTAGCGGGGGGGCGGTACGAGCAGTACTTC,CASSLAGGRYEQYF
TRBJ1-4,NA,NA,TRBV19,TGTGCCAGTAGATCGACAGCGCTGAATGAAAAACTGTTTTTT,CASRSTALNEKLFF
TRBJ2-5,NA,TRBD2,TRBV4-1,TGCGCCAGCAGCCAAGATTACCCTACCTTAGCGGGGGAGCCGGGGGAGACCCAGTACTTC,CASSQDYPTLAGEPGETQYF
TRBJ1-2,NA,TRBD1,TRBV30,TGTGCCTGGTCGGACAGGGGTGGCTACACCTTC,CAWSDRGGYTF
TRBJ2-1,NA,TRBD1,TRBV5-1,TGCGCCAGCAGCTGGAAAGGGACAGGGGGAAATGAGCAGTTCTTC,CASSWKGTGGNEQFF